The 20 T cell receptor beta chains below all came from one sample that was sequenced in a study of blood T cell repertoires in COVID-19. Clones were sequenced by immunoSEQ multiplex PCR, and TCRdb holds only the in-frame ones, with some missing. This sample carries fewer than 120,000 clones, around four fifths of them seen once, and the ten largest clones take approximately 15%. Sequenced input: peripheral blood. These receptors originate from a woman between 55 and 75 years old with acute or convalescent COVID-19.

The gene calls are TRBV2 and TRBJ2-2; possible D gene TRBD2, 6 bases. The CDR3 spans 14 residues. Germline CDR1 is SNHLY and CDR2 is FYNNEI. Trimming pared 5 bases from V and 4 bases from J, leaving 11 bases between. CDR3 residues: CASSPGRGTGELFF. In DNA form, the CDR3 reads TGTGCCAGCAGTCCGGGGCGGGGCACCGGGGAGCTGTTTTTT.

The chain uses TRBV5-6 and TRBJ2-1; D unresolved. The CDR3 extends over 14 amino acids. Germline loops: CDR1 SGHDT, CDR2 YYEEEE. The V and J ends lost 0 bases and 2 bases respectively, with 6 bases between them. CDR3 protein: CASSLGVTYNEQFF. CDR3 coding DNA: TGTGCCAGCAGCTTGGGCGTGACCTACAATGAGCAGTTCTTC.

The V call is TRBV28, the J call TRBJ1-2, with 7 bases identical to TRBD1. The ends lost 4 bases at V and 4 bases at J; junction bases unmatched: 15. This CDR3 is 17 amino acids long. From germline, CDR1 is MDHEN and CDR2 SYDVKM. The CDR3 reads CASSSLGTARGGYGYTF. CDR3 in DNA: TGTGCCAGCAGTTCACTCGGGACAGCCCGAGGGGGCTATGGCTACACCTTC.

In DNA, the CDR3 is TGTGCCAGCAGTTTCCCCGGGACACACGAGCAGTACTTC. As protein: CASSFPGTHEQYF. The chain links TRBV28 to TRBJ2-7, with D tentatively TRBD1 (6 bases). This CDR3 has 13 amino acids. With 3 bases removed from V and 5 bases from J, the gap between germline ends came to 11 bases. In germline, CDR1 is MDHEN, CDR2 SYDVKM.

The chain links TRBV2 to TRBJ1-5; a possible D gene is TRBD1 (5 bases). V was pared by 7 bases and J by 1 base, with 14 bases between. The CDR3 sequence is 15 residues long. The V gene's germline CDR1 is SNHLY and CDR2 FYNNEI. The CDR3 is CASNIQAGSNQPQHF. The CDR3 DNA sequence: TGTGCCAGCAATATTCAAGCAGGGAGCAATCAGCCCCAGCATTTT.

V usage is TRBV15 and J usage is TRBJ1-5; D possibly corresponds to TRBD1 (5 bases). This CDR3 contains 15 residues. V lost 5 bases and J lost 4, with 15 bases in between. From germline, CDR1 is LNHNV and CDR2 YYDKDF (reference sequence). In DNA, the CDR3 is TGTGCCACCAGCGGAGGGGAGTACGGGAATCAGCCCCAGCATTTT. Translating it yields CATSGGEYGNQPQHF.

This clone was seen a few times. V gene TRBV28 combines with J gene TRBJ2-5; 9 bases line up with TRBD1. The V gene end was trimmed by 6 bases and the J gene end by 4 bases; junction bases not matched to a gene: 12. There are 16 residues in the CDR3. Looked up from germline, CDR1 is MDHEN and CDR2 is SYDVKM. CDR3 DNA: TGTGCCAGCAGGCCGATATCACAGGGGGCAGGAGAGACCCAGTACTTC. It codes for CASRPISQGAGETQYF. The complete variable domain, with remaining parts taken from reference TRBV28 and TRBJ2-5, reads DVKVTQSSRYLVKRTGEKVFLECVQDMDHENMFWYRQDPGLGLRLIYFSYDVKMKEKGDIPEGYSVSREKKERFSLILESASTNQTSMYLCASRPISQGAGETQYFGPGTRLLVL.

The rearrangement joins TRBV10-3 to TRBJ1-5; D is uncertain. Trimming stripped 3 bases from V and 5 bases from J, with 8 bases between. The germline CDR1 and CDR2 sequences are ENHRY and SYGVKD. The CDR3 has 13 residues. The CDR3 spells CAISETDDQPQHF. DNA of the CDR3: TGTGCCATCAGTGAAACAGATGATCAGCCCCAGCATTTT.

This clone occurred once. The chain is built from TRBV6-2 or TRBV6-3 and TRBJ1-1; TRBD1 matches 7 bases. Looked up from germline, CDR1 is MNHEY and CDR2 is SVGEGT. V shed 3 bases and J 3 bases; nucleotides not matched to a gene: 13. The CDR3 loop spans 17 amino acids. CDR3 DNA sequence: TGTGCCAGCAGTTATCCGAGGGGATTCACAGGGGACACTGAAGCTTTCTTT. This encodes CASSYPRGFTGDTEAFF.

This sequence joins TRBV30 and TRBJ1-1; no definite D call. CDR3 length: 14 amino acids. V lost 4 bases to trimming and J lost 4 bases, with 16 bases between them. Germline CDR1 is GTSNPN and CDR2 is SVGIG (reference sequence). For the CDR3, the DNA is TGTGCCTGGACTTTGCGGGCGGGGAGCACTGAAGCTTTCTTT. It is translated as CAWTLRAGSTEAFF.

The CDR3 sequence is CASTKGGQGARGYTF. The CDR3 coding sequence is TGTGCCAGCACCAAGGGGGGACAGGGGGCGAGAGGCTACACCTTC. The J gene is TRBJ1-2, the V gene TRBV6-5; 12 bases map to TRBD1. J lost 8 bases, V lost 7 bases, and 11 bases had no gene match. Germline assignment: CDR1 MNHEY and CDR2 SVGAGI. The CDR3 has 15 amino acids.

This chain connects TRBV4-3 to TRBJ1-6; possible D gene TRBD1, 5 bases. Germline V gene data show CDR1 as LGHNA and CDR2 as YSLEER. Deletions cut 1 base from V and 4 bases from J, with 11 bases between. This CDR3 contains 16 residues. The CDR3 nucleotides are TGCGCCAGCAGCCAAGGTCGACAGTGGTATAATTCACCCCTCCACTTT. It translates to CASSQGRQWYNSPLHF.

This clone appeared a single time. The V and J genes are TRBV2 and TRBJ2-1; the D is unclear. The V and J ends lost 7 bases and 7 bases respectively, with 14 bases between them. The CDR3 contains 13 residues. From germline, CDR1 is SNHLY and CDR2 FYNNEI. Here the CDR3 reads CASTGARVNEQFF. The DNA for the CDR3 is TGTGCCAGCACCGGAGCTAGAGTTAATGAGCAGTTCTTC.

The V and J genes are TRBV18 and TRBJ2-7; 9 nucleotides match TRBD1. V was clipped by 2 bases and J by 2 bases; unmatched bases: 7. Germline CDR1 and CDR2: KGHSH and LQKENI. The CDR3 runs 16 residues. The CDR3 DNA is TGTGCCAGCTCACCAGTCGGGACAGGGAGCCCCTACGAGCAGTACTTC. It codes for CASSPVGTGSPYEQYF.

The rearrangement joins TRBV28 to TRBJ1-2; D gene ambiguous. Trimming stripped 8 bases from V and 8 bases from J, with 15 bases between. CDR3 length: 12 amino acids. The germline V gene has CDR1 MDHEN and CDR2 SYDVKM. CDR3 nucleotides: TGTGCCAGCGGTGGCGGGTTTAAAGGCTACACCTTC. It translates to CASGGGFKGYTF.

The chain has TRBV2 and TRBJ2-5, with 7 bases matching TRBD2. From germline, CDR1 is SNHLY and CDR2 FYNNEI. V gave up 5 bases and J gave up 1 base; unmatched junction bases: 10. The CDR3 runs 16 residues. The CDR3, as DNA: TGTGCCAGCAGTTCTCGGTGGGGGGGGACCCAAGAGACCCAGTACTTC. This codes for CASSSRWGGTQETQYF.

V gene TRBV29-1 combines with J gene TRBJ1-2; 9 nucleotides match TRBD1. In germline, CDR1 is SQVTM, CDR2 ANQGSEA. The CDR3 runs to 13 residues. V lost 7 bases and J lost 4; bases outside the gene matches: 7. The CDR3 DNA reads as TGCAGCGCCTCCGGGACAGGGACCTATGGCTACACCTTC. Protein sequence: CSASGTGTYGYTF.

V usage is TRBV5-6 and J usage is TRBJ1-1; TRBD1 agrees at 7 bases. V dropped 5 bases and J dropped 4; count of bases not matched to a gene: 5. The CDR3 sequence is 13 residues long. Germline lookup yields CDR1 SGHDT and CDR2 YYEEEE. CDR3 nucleotide sequence: TGTGCCAGCAGTTATGGGACAGCCACTGAAGCTTTCTTT. Protein sequence: CASSYGTATEAFF.

V gene TRBV7-2 combines with J gene TRBJ1-2, with D possibly being TRBD1 (5 bases). CDR3 length: 14 amino acids. The V gene's germline CDR1 is SGHTA and CDR2 FQGNSA. V was shortened by 1 base and J by 7 bases, with 13 bases between the two germline ends. The DNA of the CDR3 is TGTGCCAGCAGCTTAGTAGGGGCGCGTGTTGGCTACACCTTC. This encodes CASSLVGARVGYTF.

The gene calls are TRBV18 and TRBJ1-1, with a tentative D call TRBD1 (6 bases). The V gene's germline CDR1 is KGHSH and CDR2 LQKENI. This CDR3 contains 15 residues. V lost 3 bases and J lost 2, with 13 bases in between. This chain's CDR3 is CASSPSTGSNTEAFF. The CDR3 nucleotides are TGTGCCAGCTCACCGTCCACAGGGAGCAACACTGAAGCTTTCTTT.